Each of the 10 T cell receptor beta chains below was sequenced from the same sample in a study of regulatory T cells in long-lasting Graves disease. Indicated time point: newly diagnosed GD, antithyroid drugs for less than 3 months. Generation of the TCR library employed RNA extracted from PBMCs. Building of the TCR beta libraries involved iRepertoire HTBI primers and Arm-PCR of CDR3 regions. TCRdb independently ran MiXCR on the multiplex PCR reads; one entry per CDR3 protein. The repertoire consists of fewer than 350,000 distinct CDR3 sequences, with over 15% occurring once and the leading ten covering less than 40%. Sequencing was performed on peripheral blood mononuclear cells (PBMCs), taken at new diagnosis, from a patient treated with antithyroid drugs. The receptors shown here come from a female donor with Graves disease.

This clonotype was counted at least ten times. This clone may be a read error of a much larger clone one base away. The V and J genes are TRBV6-2 or TRBV6-3 and TRBJ1-2; D gene unclear. The germline V gene has CDR1 MNHEY and CDR2 SVGEGT. This CDR3 is built from 11 residues. Deletions cut 3 bases from V and 1 base from J, with 0 bases between. In DNA, the CDR3 is TGTGCCAGCAGTTATAACTATGGCTACACCTTC. This sequence encodes CASSYNYGYTF.

In this sample, this clonotype turned up many times. This chain links TRBV7-9 with TRBJ2-2; 10 bases match TRBD1. The V segment lost 5 bases and the J segment 6 bases; nucleotides outside the gene matches: 18. CDR3 length equals 19 residues. Germline values: CDR1 SEHNR, CDR2 FQNEAQ (reference sequence). The CDR3 loop reads CASSATGTGVAGGAGELFF. CDR3 DNA: TGTGCCAGCAGCGCTACCGGGACAGGGGTCGCAGGGGGCGCCGGGGAGCTGTTTTTT.

The V and J genes are TRBV6-1 and TRBJ2-7, with D perhaps TRBD1 (5 bases). CDR1 is MNHNS and CDR2 is SASEGT in the germline V gene. The CDR3 loop spans 14 amino acids. V lost 4 bases, J lost 0 bases, and 10 bases lay in between. The CDR3 sequence is CASSALTDSYEQYF. The DNA for the CDR3 is TGTGCCAGCAGTGCATTGACAGACTCCTACGAGCAGTACTTC.

This clonotype has more than one count but fewer than ten. A junction end diverges from the germline sequence, so it may reflect a read error. This chain uses TRBV12-3 or TRBV12-4 with TRBJ2-7; possible D gene TRBD1, 5 bases. The CDR3 has 13 amino acids. The CDR3 DNA reads as TGTGCCAGCAGCCCCCAGGGATCCTACGAGCAGTGCTTC. Translated: CASSPQGSYEQCF.

This clonotype appeared a few times. The genes are TRBV6-1 and TRBJ1-6; TRBD1 aligns across 7 bases. V lost 7 bases to trimming and J lost 6 bases; unmatched junction nucleotides: 6. This CDR3 region has 14 residues. In germline, CDR1 is MNHNS, CDR2 SASEGT. Written as DNA, the CDR3 is TGTGCCAGCAAGCGGGACAGAACTAATTCACCCCTCCACTTT. It yields the protein CASKRDRTNSPLHF.

In its sample, this clonotype was seen many times. The V gene is TRBV7-6, the J gene TRBJ2-1; D may be TRBD2 (5 bases). With 5 bases removed from V and 10 bases from J, the gap between germline ends came to 12 bases. The CDR3 spans 12 residues. CDR1 and CDR2 from the germline V gene are SGHVS and FNYEAQ. Here the CDR3 reads CASSRGLWEQFF. CDR3 nucleotide sequence: TGTGCCAGCAGCCGCGGGTTGTGGGAGCAGTTCTTC.

This clonotype was seen ten or more times. The chain joins TRBV3-1 to TRBJ2-3, with 7 bases matching TRBD1. The CDR3 is 16 amino acids. Germline loops: CDR1 LGHDT, CDR2 YNNKEL (reference sequence). V lost 4 bases to trimming and J lost 2 bases; unmatched junction nucleotides: 9. Written as DNA, the CDR3 is TGTGCCAGCAGCCGTAAGACAGGGCTTGCCACAGATACGCAGTATTTT. Amino acid sequence: CASSRKTGLATDTQYF.

This clonotype was seen ten or more times. This chain joins TRBV7-9 and TRBJ2-1; TRBD2 matches 11 bases. The CDR3 sequence is 15 residues long. Per germline, CDR1 SEHNR and CDR2 FQNEAQ (reference sequence). The V and J ends lost 1 base and 7 bases, in that order; junction bases with no gene match: 3. This CDR3 reads CASSLELAGENEQFF. The CDR3 bases are TGTGCCAGCAGCTTAGAACTAGCGGGAGAAAATGAGCAGTTCTTC. The variable domain in full, with the rest retrieved from reference TRBV7-9 and TRBJ2-1, is DTGVSQNPRHKITKRGQNVTFRCDPISEHNRLYWYRQTLGQGPEFLTYFQNEAQLEKSRLLSDRFSAERPKGSFSTLEIQRTEQGDSAMYLCASSLELAGENEQFFGPGTRLTVL.

This clonotype has a handful of counts. A single base separates this from a much larger clone, so it may be a read error. The chain links TRBV9 to TRBJ2-5, with D possibly matching TRBD1 (6 bases). The germline V gene encodes CDR1 SGDLS and CDR2 YYNGEE. The ends were cut back, 3 bases at V and 11 bases at J, with 29 bases in the middle. The CDR3 extends over 17 amino acids. The CDR3: CASSEGDDRLSYNEQYF. CDR3 nucleotides: TGTGCCAGCAGCGAGGGGGACGACAGACTCTCCTACAATGAGCAGTACTTC. The whole variable domain, filled in from reference TRBV9 and TRBJ2-5, reads DSGVTQTPKHLITATGQRVTLRCSPRSGDLSVYWYQQSLDQGLQFLIQYYNGEERAKGNILERFSAQQFPDLHSELNLSSLELGDSALYFCASSEGDDRLSYNEQYFGPGTRLLVL.

This clonotype appeared many times. This rearrangement joins TRBV2 to TRBJ2-4, with D possibly being TRBD1 or TRBD2 (5 bases each). This CDR3 comprises 14 residues. V lost 9 bases and J 5 bases, leaving 17 bases between the germline ends. Per the germline V gene, CDR1 is SNHLY and CDR2 is FYNNEI. CDR3 sequence (DNA): TGTGCCAGTGAAGCGGCAGGGAGCGAAAACATTCAGTACTTC. This sequence encodes CASEAAGSENIQYF.